The 24 T cell receptor beta chains given below trace back to one sample, sequenced in a study of blood T cell repertoires in COVID-19. Repertoires were generated with immunoSEQ multiplex PCR, while TCRdb's copy carries only in-frame clones and drops some. Of approximately 94,000 clones in the sample, about 88% were seen once. Sequencing was carried out using peripheral blood. Every receptor here comes from a woman at least 80 years old with active COVID-19.

The chain uses TRBV6-2 or TRBV6-3 and TRBJ2-2; D is unclear. Germline loops: CDR1 MNHEY, CDR2 SVGEGT. This CDR3 comprises 11 residues. Trimming left V 4 bases short and J 5 bases short, with 2 bases between. The CDR3 sequence: CASSSTGELFF. The CDR3 DNA reads as TGTGCCAGCAGTTCTACCGGGGAGCTGTTTTTT.

The rearrangement links TRBV5-1 to TRBJ2-1; D unresolved. The CDR3 sequence is 12 residues long. Trimming removed 1 base from V and 6 bases from J, with 5 bases in between. Germline-derived CDR1 and CDR2 are SGHRS and YFSETQ. CDR3 bases: TGCGCCAGCAGCTTGTATTTCAATGAGCAGTTCTTC. Amino acid sequence: CASSLYFNEQFF.

The V call is TRBV6-5, the J call TRBJ2-2, with D perhaps TRBD1 (6 bases). The CDR3 covers 15 residues. The germline V and J ends were trimmed by 1 base and 7 bases, with 13 bases remaining between them. From germline, CDR1 is MNHEY and CDR2 SVGAGI. Here the CDR3 DNA reads TGTGCCAGCAGTTACTTGTCAGGGGTGGGCGGGGAGCTGTTTTTT. Encoded protein: CASSYLSGVGGELFF.

The chain has TRBV7-9 and TRBJ1-2, with D possibly TRBD1 on 5 matching bases. CDR3 size: 15 residues. V gave up 6 bases and J gave up 4 bases, with 18 bases separating them. Per germline, CDR1 SEHNR and CDR2 FQNEAQ (reference sequence). The CDR3 protein is CASSSGGGSIYGYTF. The CDR3 DNA reads as TGTGCCAGCAGTTCCGGGGGGGGTTCCATCTATGGCTACACCTTC.

The chain has TRBV10-3 and TRBJ1-2; D is unclear. In germline, CDR1 is ENHRY, CDR2 SYGVKD. This CDR3 spans 17 amino acids. The germline V and J ends were trimmed by 0 bases and 1 base, with 15 bases remaining between them. CDR3 region: CAISESGLAAGNYGYTF. CDR3 nucleotide sequence: TGTGCCATCAGTGAGTCTGGCCTTGCGGCGGGTAACTATGGCTACACCTTC.

This clone was observed a handful of times. This sequence joins TRBV28 and TRBJ2-5, with 15 nucleotides matching TRBD2. CDR1 is MDHEN and CDR2 is SYDVKM in the germline V gene. The CDR3 is 16 amino acids. V was clipped by 4 bases and J by 6 bases; unmatched bases: 6. The CDR3, as DNA: TGTGCCAGCAGTTCCCGGGGACTAGCGGGAGGAAAGACCCAGTACTTC. It codes for CASSSRGLAGGKTQYF.

V gene TRBV2 combines with J gene TRBJ1-2, with D unclear. Trimming removed 7 bases at V and 1 base at J, with 13 bases between. Germline lookup yields CDR1 SNHLY and CDR2 FYNNEI. CDR3 size: 14 residues. CDR3 nucleotides: TGTGCCAGCACCTATGCGGGGAGTAACTATGGCTACACCTTC. Protein: CASTYAGSNYGYTF.

In DNA form, the CDR3 reads TGTGCCAGCAGTTTCCAGGGCAGTTCGAACACCGGGGAGCTGTTTTTT. Amino acids: CASSFQGSSNTGELFF. This chain uses TRBV27 with TRBJ2-2, with D perhaps matching TRBD1 (5 bases). CDR1 MNHEY and CDR2 SMNVEV come from the germline V gene (reference sequence). Trimming took off 3 bases at V and 0 bases at J, with 11 bases between the two ends. The CDR3 length is 16 residues.

This sequence joins TRBV7-2 and TRBJ1-6, with 7 positions matching TRBD1. Germline V CDR1 and CDR2: SGHTA, FQGNSA. The CDR3 spans 17 residues. V gave up 0 bases and J gave up 10 bases; unmatched junction bases: 12. CDR3 in amino acids: CASSLAMGRGEGSPLHF. CDR3 DNA sequence: TGTGCCAGCAGCTTAGCTATGGGCAGGGGGGAAGGATCACCCCTCCACTTT.

This chain links TRBV11-2 with TRBJ2-1; 10 nucleotides agree with TRBD2. This CDR3 is built from 15 residues. V lost 2 bases, J lost 7 bases, and 5 bases stayed unmatched. CDR1 and CDR2 from the germline V gene are SGHAT and FQNNGV. The CDR3 loop reads CASSLTSGELNEQFF. The CDR3 nucleotides read TGTGCCAGCAGCTTAACTAGCGGGGAGCTTAATGAGCAGTTCTTC.

V and J are TRBV11-3 and TRBJ2-1, with D possibly TRBD2 on 6 matching bases. Germline V gene data show CDR1 as SGHNT and CDR2 as YENEEA. This CDR3 contains 14 residues. V was trimmed by 1 base and J by 4 bases, leaving 8 bases between them. The CDR3 protein is CASSLAGTYNEQFF. CDR3 nucleotide sequence: TGTGCCAGCAGCTTAGCCGGGACTTACAATGAGCAGTTCTTC. Using reference TRBV11-3 and TRBJ2-1 for the parts outside the CDR3, the full variable domain is EAGVVQSPRYKIIEKKQPVAFWCNPISGHNTLYWYLQNLGQGPELLIRYENEEAVDDSQLPKDRFSAERLKGVDSTLKIQPAELGDSAVYLCASSLAGTYNEQFFGPGTRLTVL.

The V and J genes are TRBV5-1 and TRBJ2-5; 7 bases match TRBD2. V dropped 3 bases and J dropped 2; count of bases not matched to a gene: 13. Germline loops: CDR1 SGHRS, CDR2 YFSETQ. This CDR3 is 17 amino acids long. The DNA for the CDR3 is TGCGCCAGCAGCTCCCGGGGGGAGCGGGGACGACAAGAGACCCAGTACTTC. Protein product: CASSSRGERGRQETQYF.

V is TRBV7-9 and J is TRBJ2-1; the D is unclear. The germline V gene encodes CDR1 SEHNR and CDR2 FQNEAQ (reference sequence). The CDR3 spans 11 residues. The V gene lost 2 bases and the J gene lost 9 bases, with 5 bases spanning the gap. Written as DNA, the CDR3 is TGTGCCAGCAGCTTACTCGGTGAGCAGTTCTTC. Translating gives CASSLLGEQFF.

The rearrangement joins TRBV25-1 to TRBJ2-3; 16 bases fit TRBD2. CDR1 is MGHDK, CDR2 SYGVNS, per germline. V dropped 6 bases and J dropped 5; count of bases not matched to a gene: 5. This CDR3 is built from 16 residues. The chain's CDR3 is CASSAGTSGRGDTQYF. CDR3 sequence (DNA): TGTGCCAGCAGCGCCGGGACTAGCGGGAGGGGAGATACGCAGTATTTT.

This clone came up once. V gene TRBV2 combines with J gene TRBJ2-1; 7 bases agree with TRBD1. Germline assignment: CDR1 SNHLY and CDR2 FYNNEI. The junction had 8 bases not matched to a gene; V was cut back by 5 bases and J by 4 bases. The CDR3 has 15 amino acids. The CDR3, as DNA: TGTGCCAGCAGTCGGGACGCAGGGGGATACAATGAGCAGTTCTTC. This encodes CASSRDAGGYNEQFF.

The CDR3 sequence is CASSMSSGANVLTF. CDR3 coding DNA: TGTGCCAGCTCAATGAGCTCTGGGGCCAACGTCCTGACTTTC. The chain combines TRBV18 with TRBJ2-6; D unclear. This CDR3 comprises 14 residues. Germline V gene sequence: CDR1 KGHSH, CDR2 LQKENI. Trimming removed 5 bases at V and 0 bases at J, with 5 bases between.

J is TRBJ2-3 and V is TRBV7-2, with TRBD2 matching 8 bases. The germline CDR1 and CDR2 sequences are SGHTA and FQGNSA. V was clipped by 0 bases and J by 1 base; unmatched bases: 6. The CDR3 runs to 17 residues. CDR3 DNA sequence: TGTGCCAGCAGCTTAGCGTTCGGGCGGGGGGGCACAGATACGCAGTATTTT. Translated: CASSLAFGRGGTDTQYF.

The gene calls are TRBV21-1 and TRBJ2-1; the DNA was not compared with TRBD2, the D call given in the table. TRBV21-1 is given as a pseudogene. The CDR3 runs 15 residues. The CDR3 is CASAITSGANNEQFF. The DNA for the CDR3 is TGTGCCAGCGCCATTACTAGCGGGGCGAACAATGAGCAGTTCTTC.

J is TRBJ2-1 and V is TRBV7-9; maybe TRBD2 (6 bases). V was shortened by 5 bases and J by 6 bases, with 23 bases between the two germline ends. CDR1 is SEHNR and CDR2 is FQNEAQ in the germline V gene (reference sequence). The CDR3 totals 17 residues. CDR3 DNA: TGTGCCAGCAGCCCGAGGAGCGGACTAAAGCTGGGCAATGAGCAGTTCTTC. It specifies CASSPRSGLKLGNEQFF.

This rearrangement joins TRBV18 to TRBJ2-7, with 8 bases that match TRBD2. The CDR3 has 13 residues. Germline-derived CDR1 and CDR2 are KGHSH and LQKENI. The trim removed 2 bases at V and 7 bases at J, leaving 4 bases unmatched. The CDR3 region has the DNA TGTGCCAGCTCACCAATAGCGGGACAAGAGCAGTACTTC. The encoded protein is CASSPIAGQEQYF.

This chain joins TRBV28 and TRBJ2-7; a weak D match, TRBD1 (6 bases). The CDR3 has 14 residues. V shed 5 bases and J shed 0 bases, with 11 bases lying between them. The germline V gene has CDR1 MDHEN and CDR2 SYDVKM. CDR3 in DNA: TGTGCCAGCAGTGAGACACAGGGCTCCTACGAGCAGTACTTC. Protein product: CASSETQGSYEQYF.

The chain has TRBV5-6 and TRBJ2-7, with 7 bases identical to TRBD2. The CDR3 contains 13 residues. V gave up 4 bases and J gave up 0 bases; unmatched junction bases: 1. CDR1 is SGHDT, CDR2 YYEEEE, per germline. The CDR3: CASSGGGSYEQYF. As DNA, the CDR3 is TGTGCCAGCAGCGGCGGGGGCTCCTACGAGCAGTACTTC.

The J gene is TRBJ2-1, the V gene TRBV28, with D maybe TRBD2 (6 bases). CDR1 is MDHEN and CDR2 is SYDVKM in the germline V gene. Trimming stripped 7 bases from V and 4 bases from J, with 17 bases between. This CDR3 has 15 residues. CDR3 DNA sequence: TGTGCCAGCAATAAGGAGGGATACTATTACAATGAGCAGTTCTTC. Residues: CASNKEGYYYNEQFF.

This clone has just one count. This sequence joins TRBV19 and TRBJ2-3; 11 bases are shared with TRBD2. The germline V gene has CDR1 LNHDA and CDR2 SQIVND (reference sequence). Germline trimming cut 4 bases from V and 6 bases from J; bases unmatched to any gene: 9. CDR3 length equals 16 residues. The CDR3 DNA is TGTGCCAGTAGTAGAAACCTAGCGGGAGGATTGGATACGCAGTATTTT. It yields the protein CASSRNLAGGLDTQYF.